There are a few counts of the clone carrying this TCR beta chain. Its antigen is not known. Using immunoSEQ multiplex PCR, the repertoire was profiled, and TCRdb retains in-frame clones only, with some absent. The sample holds about 120,000 clones; around 88% are singletons and the top ten take 1.5% to 2%. The data stem from a study of cytomegalovirus exposure and HLA in healthy donors. Looking at the study overall: Per a later analysis, the approximately 690 first-cohort and some 110 validation repertoires shared one platform. Overall study results and limits: Reported results showed that the classifier diagnosed cytomegalovirus status with high specificity and sensitivity. The study recorded 150 to 200 TCR beta chains that were cytomegalovirus-associated.

Germline CDR1 is SGHAT and CDR2 is FQNNGV. V shed 4 bases, J shed 4 bases, and the junction held 14 bases outside the gene matches. CDR3 length equals 18 residues. A roughly 120-subject validation cohort, separate from the approximately 670-subject first cohort, supplied the donors. Source material: PBMCs. The clonotype was recovered from a man between 18 and 35 years old in good health and CMV-seronegative. V and J are TRBV11-2 and TRBJ1-5, with 9 bases identical to TRBD1. The CDR3 is CASSSASPGQGPNQPQHF. In DNA, the CDR3 is TGTGCCAGCAGCTCTGCTAGTCCGGGACAGGGCCCAAATCAGCCCCAGCATTTT. Filled out from reference TRBV11-2 and TRBJ1-5, the complete variable domain reads EAGVAQSPRYKIIEKRQSVAFWCNPISGHATLYWYQQILGQGPKLLIQFQNNGVVDDSQLPKDRFSAERLKGVDSTLKIQPAKLEDSAVYLCASSSASPGQGPNQPQHFGDGTRLSIL.